The present T cell receptor (beta chain) was sequenced within a study of Graves' ophthalmopathy and Graves' hyperthyroidism. Investigators amplified TCR beta CDR3 regions from RNA transcripts. The library came from an HTBI-primed first-round RT-PCR and a second-round multiplex PCR. TCRdb redid the calling of the multiplex PCR reads with MiXCR, one entry per CDR3 protein. The sample includes roughly 380,000 distinct CDR3 sequences, over 15% seen only once; the top ten take roughly 7%. Trimming took off 8 bases at V and 7 bases at J, with 11 bases between the two ends. This CDR3 comprises 11 residues. Germline loops: CDR1 SNHLY, CDR2 FYNNEI. This clonotype was recorded at least ten times.

The V call is TRBV2, the J call TRBJ1-1; no clear D gene. The receptor was isolated from a woman aged 18-30 years with stable Graves' hyperthyroidism. Sample: peripheral blood. CDR3 region: CASRLGIEAFF. The DNA for the CDR3 is TGTGCCAGCCGACTAGGGATTGAAGCTTTCTTT.